Detailed here is one T cell receptor beta chain. This clonotype was counted between two and nine times. Its antigen is unknown. No qualities accompany the bases; no much larger clone lies one base away. The sample originates from a study of T-cell reconstitution after alpha-beta-depleted transplantation in children (TCRdb year 2016). Regarding the study in general: Using TCR repertoire profiling, the study followed T-cell immune reconstitution in a quantitative way in children after TCRalphabeta/CD19-depleted allogeneic hematopoietic cell transplantation.

Library preparation used PCR. TCRdb names Illumina HiSeq 2500 as the instrument used. To normalize quantification of the TCRbeta repertoire, the TCR libraries were built with molecular barcoding that relied on unique molecular identifiers. TCRdb reanalyzed the raw reads on its own, using fastp at Q25 for trimming and MiXCR for clone calling, and kept in-frame beta chains. Entries are consolidated by CDR3 protein sequence, retaining the most common genes and DNA. The sample table lists around 360,000 distinct CDR3 sequences, 9% to 12% of them with a count of one. The ten biggest clones cover 2% to 3% of the sample. Based on the germline V gene, the CDR1 and CDR2 sequences are SGDLS and YYNGEE. After removal of 0 bases from V and 0 bases from J, the junction retains 6 bases not matched to a gene. From the cysteine up to the phenylalanine, the CDR3 has a length of 17 residues. The read is trimmed to its CDR3 DNA, 51 bases read in frame from base 1.

Sequenced here: PBMCs from the stem cell graft donor, sampled from the stem cell graft. Rearrangement joined TRBV9 to TRBJ2-1; 7 central nucleotides agree with TRBD1. The TCR comes from a human donor who donated a stem cell graft to a child with acute lymphoblastic leukemia. The CDR3 is CASSVGGGPSSYNEQFF. The nucleotide sequence reads as follows: TGTGCCAGCAGCGTAGGAGGGGGCCCGAGCTCCTACAATGAGCAGTTCTTC.